The present entry profiles one T cell receptor beta chain with its context. Its matching antigen is unknown. The data derive from a study of cytomegalovirus exposure and HLA in healthy donors. Findings and caveats of the study: The authors judged a highly shared variant cluster likely a sequencing artifact.

The PCR contained 60 Vbeta and 13 Jbeta primers. The assay was immunoSEQ multiplex PCR, and TCRdb's table has in-frame clones only and misses some. The sample lists about 150,000 clones; roughly 72% were seen once. Donors were nominally healthy when sampled, though unrecorded immune exposures were likely. Germline loops: CDR1 MDHEN, CDR2 SYDVKM. This CDR3 contains 16 residues. V was pared by 6 bases and J by 6 bases, with 11 bases of the junction left unmatched. Sequencing used PBMCs. The TCR comes from a man between 25 and 39 years old in good health and CMV-seronegative. V and J are TRBV28 and TRBJ1-5, with 10 bases matching TRBD1. In DNA form, the CDR3 reads TGTGCCAGCAGCATGACAGGGGGCGAAGTGGCTCAGCCCCAGCATTTT. It specifies CASSMTGGEVAQPQHF.